A single TCR beta chain is shown here with its context. The data stem from a study of blood T cell repertoires in COVID-19. Study-wide background: Acute and convalescent COVID-19 samples came from the United States, Italy and Spain. T cells, B-cell-depleted T cells, or PBMCs provided the cDNA or gDNA that served as material.

Germline CDR1 reads MGHDK; CDR2 reads SYGVNS. V lost 4 bases and J lost 7; bases outside the gene matches: 4. The CDR3 totals 14 residues. Authors' analysis steps: Amplification of reference gene primers was used by the study to estimate nucleated cell counts. Clones were read by immunoSEQ multiplex PCR, and TCRdb kept only the in-frame ones, dropping some. V and J calls and clone size are those listed in that table; D and trimming were worked out from the DNA. The table has tens of thousands of clones, about 85% seen once. What was sequenced was peripheral blood. The receptor comes from an older woman with acute or convalescent COVID-19. The chain recombines TRBV25-1 with TRBJ1-6; 7 nucleotides agree with TRBD1. CDR3 nucleotide sequence: TGTGCCAGCAGTGTTGGGACAGTAAATTCACCCCTCCACTTT. Translation gives CASSVGTVNSPLHF.